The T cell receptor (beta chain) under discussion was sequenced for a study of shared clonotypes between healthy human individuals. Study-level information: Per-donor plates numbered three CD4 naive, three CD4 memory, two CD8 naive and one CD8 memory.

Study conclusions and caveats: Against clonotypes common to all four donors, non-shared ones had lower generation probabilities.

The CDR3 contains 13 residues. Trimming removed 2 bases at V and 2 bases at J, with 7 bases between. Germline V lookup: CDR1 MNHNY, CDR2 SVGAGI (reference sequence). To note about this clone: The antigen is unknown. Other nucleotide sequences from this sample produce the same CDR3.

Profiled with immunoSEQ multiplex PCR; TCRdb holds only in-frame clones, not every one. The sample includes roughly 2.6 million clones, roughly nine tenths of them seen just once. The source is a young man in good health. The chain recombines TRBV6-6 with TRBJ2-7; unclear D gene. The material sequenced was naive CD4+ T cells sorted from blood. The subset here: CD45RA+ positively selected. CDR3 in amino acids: CASSYGPTYEQYF. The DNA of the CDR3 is TGTGCCAGCAGTTACGGCCCTACCTACGAGCAGTACTTC.